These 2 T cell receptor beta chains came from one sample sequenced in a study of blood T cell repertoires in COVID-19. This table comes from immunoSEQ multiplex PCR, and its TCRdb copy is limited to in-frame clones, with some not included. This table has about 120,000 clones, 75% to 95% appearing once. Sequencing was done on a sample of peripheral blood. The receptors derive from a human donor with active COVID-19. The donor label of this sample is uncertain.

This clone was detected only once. The CDR3 reads CASSRLKGQPTYEQYF. CDR3 bases: TGTGCCAGCAGCCGCCTGAAGGGACAACCAACTTACGAGCAGTACTTC. The rearrangement uses TRBV3-1 (or the pseudogene TRBV3-2) and TRBJ2-7; a weak D match, TRBD1 (6 bases). V was trimmed by 4 bases and J by 4 bases, leaving 20 bases between them. This CDR3 has 16 residues. CDR1 is LGHDT, CDR2 YNNKEL, per germline (reference sequence).

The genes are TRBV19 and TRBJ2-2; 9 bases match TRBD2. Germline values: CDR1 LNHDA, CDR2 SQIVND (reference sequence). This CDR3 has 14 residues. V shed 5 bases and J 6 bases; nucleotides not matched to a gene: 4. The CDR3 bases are TGTGCCAGTAGTGCTAGCGGGGCGGCCGGGGAGCTGTTTTTT. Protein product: CASSASGAAGELFF.